These 31 T cell receptor beta chains originate from one sample sequenced in a study of blood T cell repertoires in COVID-19. Measured with immunoSEQ multiplex PCR; TCRdb has only the in-frame clones, and not every one. The sample consists of approximately 12,000 clones, around four fifths of them appearing once. The sequenced material came from peripheral blood. The receptors originated from a woman aged 60-75 years with acute or convalescent COVID-19.

The rearrangement links TRBV4-2 to TRBJ2-7; possibly TRBD1 for D (6 bases). The CDR3 contains 16 residues. The germline gives CDR1 LGHNA, CDR2 YNFKEQ. V lost 0 bases, J lost 4 bases, and 16 bases lay in between. As DNA, the CDR3 is TGTGCCAGCAGCCAAGAGACGGCAGGGGAGAGATACGAGCAGTACTTC. As protein: CASSQETAGERYEQYF.

This chain links TRBV6-5 with TRBJ1-6, with TRBD1 as a possible D gene (5 bases). V was pared by 8 bases and J by 5 bases, with 10 bases between. This CDR3 is 13 amino acids long. CDR1 and CDR2 (germline): MNHEY, SVGAGI. In DNA, the CDR3 is TGTGCCAGCGGGACTTCGAATAATTCACCCCTCCACTTT. This encodes CASGTSNNSPLHF.

The chain combines TRBV18 with TRBJ2-5, with D perhaps matching TRBD1 (5 bases). The CDR3 spans 14 residues. Trimming stripped 2 bases from V and 2 bases from J, with 9 bases between. CDR1 is KGHSH, CDR2 LQKENI, per germline. CDR3 in DNA: TGTGCCAGCTCACCATTGACAGAACAAGAGACCCAGTACTTC. Translated: CASSPLTEQETQYF. Full variable domain (rest looked up from reference TRBV18 and TRBJ2-5): NAGVMQNPRHLVRRRGQEARLRCSPMKGHSHVYWYRQLPEEGLKFMVYLQKENIIDESGMPKERFSAEFPKEGPSILRIQQVVRGDSAAYFCASSPLTEQETQYFGPGTRLLVL.

This chain connects TRBV7-8 to TRBJ2-7; D possibly corresponds to TRBD2 (5 bases). The CDR3 spans 16 residues. Germline CDR1 SGHVS, CDR2 FQNEAQ. The germline V and J ends were trimmed by 2 bases and 0 bases, with 14 bases remaining between them. The DNA for the CDR3 is TGTGCCAGCAGCTTATATGGGGTAGGACTCTCCTACGAGCAGTACTTC. It is translated as CASSLYGVGLSYEQYF.

The chain employs TRBV13 and TRBJ2-2; D not certain. CDR3 size: 19 residues. Germline loops: CDR1 PRHDT, CDR2 FYEKMQ (reference sequence). V lost 1 base, J lost 7 bases, and 25 bases lay in between. The CDR3 coding sequence is TGTGCCAGCAGCTTAGCTTCGCCCCTCACCGGGTACAAAATCGGGGAGCTGTTTTTT. Its protein product is CASSLASPLTGYKIGELFF.

The chain is built from TRBV5-6 and TRBJ2-5; 14 nucleotides align to TRBD2. The CDR3 runs 17 residues. The V segment lost 2 bases and the J segment 6 bases; nucleotides outside the gene matches: 9. Per germline, CDR1 SGHDT and CDR2 YYEEEE. CDR3 sequence reads: CASSFPRGLAGGKTQYF. DNA of the CDR3: TGTGCCAGCAGCTTCCCTCGTGGACTAGCGGGGGGCAAGACCCAGTACTTC. Full variable domain (remainder filled in from reference TRBV5-6 and TRBJ2-5): DAGVTQSPTHLIKTRGQQVTLRCSPKSGHDTVSWYQQALGQGPQFIFQYYEEEERQRGNFPDRFSGHQFPNYSSELNVNALLLGDSALYLCASSFPRGLAGGKTQYFGPGTRLLVL.

The chain employs TRBV20-1 and TRBJ2-1; 15 bases map to TRBD2. Germline V gene sequence: CDR1 DFQATT, CDR2 SNEGSKA (reference sequence). This CDR3 has 18 residues. V gave up 3 bases and J gave up 1 base; unmatched junction bases: 7. The CDR3 nucleotides read TGCAGTGCTAGTTTCGGACTAGCGGGGGGGCGATCCTACAATGAGCAGTTCTTC. Residues: CSASFGLAGGRSYNEQFF.

This chain connects TRBV9 to TRBJ2-7; TRBD1 aligns across 7 bases. The CDR3 sequence is 14 residues long. Germline V lookup: CDR1 SGDLS, CDR2 YYNGEE. Germline trimming cut 1 base from V and 8 bases from J; bases unmatched to any gene: 9. The CDR3 spells CASSVTDGGQKQYF. The CDR3, as DNA: TGTGCCAGCAGCGTAACGGATGGGGGACAGAAGCAGTACTTC.

This clone was seen only once. The CDR3 sequence: CASSYFGGSPLHF. The CDR3 DNA reads TGTGCCAGCAGTTACTTTGGCGGTTCACCCCTCCACTTT. The rearrangement joins TRBV6-6 to TRBJ1-6; D remains ambiguous. This CDR3 contains 13 residues. Per germline, CDR1 MNHNY and CDR2 SVGAGI (reference sequence). Trimming removed 1 base at V and 9 bases at J, with 7 bases between.

The chain uses TRBV7-9 and TRBJ2-1; 10 nucleotides match TRBD1. V lost 5 bases and J lost 4; bases outside the gene matches: 8. This CDR3 has 16 residues. The germline CDR1 and CDR2 sequences are SEHNR and FQNEAQ (reference sequence). CDR3 loop: CASSLWGDRGYNEQFF. The DNA of the CDR3 is TGTGCCAGCAGCCTCTGGGGGGACAGGGGATACAATGAGCAGTTCTTC.

The chain employs TRBV3-1 (or the pseudogene TRBV3-2) and TRBJ2-7, with TRBD1 matching over 7 bases. This CDR3 has 16 residues. Germline values: CDR1 LGHDT, CDR2 YNNKEL (reference sequence). V was clipped by 1 base and J by 4 bases; unmatched bases: 10. Here the CDR3 DNA reads TGTGCCAGCAGCCAAGGCCTGACAGGGATAGGATACGAGCAGTACTTC. Protein product: CASSQGLTGIGYEQYF.

This clone was detected only once. This sequence joins TRBV28 and TRBJ1-5; unclear D gene. This CDR3 has 14 amino acids. The V gene's germline CDR1 is MDHEN and CDR2 SYDVKM. Between the trimmed V and J ends, which lost 3 bases and 7 bases, there was a span of 13 bases. CDR3 DNA: TGTGCCAGCAGTTTTGCGCGGGGTCAGCAGCCCCAGCATTTT. Protein sequence: CASSFARGQQPQHF.

The chain joins TRBV2 to TRBJ2-1, with 8 bases lining up with TRBD2. The CDR3 is 14 amino acids. With V trimmed by 1 base and J by 7 bases, 3 bases remained unmatched. Germline CDR1 is SNHLY and CDR2 is FYNNEI. This CDR3 is CASSEGRGANEQFF. CDR3 nucleotide sequence: TGTGCCAGCAGTGAAGGGCGGGGGGCGAATGAGCAGTTCTTC.

The gene calls are TRBV6-5 and TRBJ1-2, with 8 nucleotides matching TRBD1. Germline V gene sequence: CDR1 MNHEY, CDR2 SVGAGI. This CDR3 has 15 residues. V lost 7 bases and J lost 8; bases outside the gene matches: 15. The CDR3 here is CASTFVTGGTGGYTF. CDR3 nucleotides: TGTGCCAGCACGTTCGTAACAGGGGGAACTGGGGGCTACACCTTC.

The J gene is TRBJ1-4, the V gene TRBV28, with D hard to call. The germline V and J ends were trimmed by 5 bases and 3 bases, with 16 bases remaining between them. The CDR3 covers 16 residues. CDR1 and CDR2 from the germline V gene are MDHEN and SYDVKM. The CDR3 is CASSADLGGSNEKLFF. Written as DNA, the CDR3 is TGTGCCAGCAGTGCAGATCTCGGAGGGTCTAATGAAAAACTGTTTTTT.

The chain employs TRBV5-1 and TRBJ2-6; 7 nucleotides match TRBD1. CDR3 size: 17 residues. CDR1 and CDR2 from the germline V gene are SGHRS and YFSETQ. Germline trimming cut 4 bases from V and 0 bases from J; bases unmatched to any gene: 7. CDR3 sequence (DNA): TGCGCCAGCAGCCGGCGGGCAGGGGGCTCTGGGGCCAACGTCCTGACTTTC. This codes for CASSRRAGGSGANVLTF.

The CDR3 spells CSGQGKVDEQFF. The CDR3 DNA reads as TGCAGCGGACAGGGGAAGGTGGATGAGCAGTTCTTC. The chain recombines TRBV29-1 with TRBJ2-1; TRBD1 agrees at 8 bases. The CDR3 covers 12 residues. CDR1 and CDR2 from the germline V gene are SQVTM and ANQGSEA. V was pared by 7 bases and J by 8 bases, with 7 bases of the junction left unmatched.

CDR3 in DNA: TGTGCCAGCAGCTTCAAACAGGGTTACAATGAGCAGTTCTTC. Its translation is CASSFKQGYNEQFF. The chain recombines TRBV11-3 with TRBJ2-1; a weak D match, TRBD1 (6 bases). Germline CDR1 reads SGHNT; CDR2 reads YENEEA. Between the trimmed V and J ends, which lost 3 bases and 4 bases, there was a span of 10 bases. The CDR3 extends over 14 amino acids.

V usage is TRBV7-8 and J usage is TRBJ2-7, with 8 bases lining up with TRBD1. CDR1 is SGHVS and CDR2 is FQNEAQ in the germline V gene. This CDR3 contains 15 residues. J lost 3 bases, V lost 4 bases, and 8 bases had no gene match. The CDR3 here is CASSSNDRGDYEQYF. For the CDR3, the DNA is TGTGCCAGCAGCTCCAATGACAGGGGAGACTACGAGCAGTACTTC.

The gene calls are TRBV7-9 and TRBJ2-3; the match to TRBD1 covers 8 bases. CDR1 is SEHNR, CDR2 FQNEAQ, per germline (reference sequence). V lost 3 bases and J lost 3; bases outside the gene matches: 5. The CDR3 totals 15 residues. CDR3 nucleotides: TGTGCCAGCAGCTTTGACAGGGGTAGAACAGATACGCAGTATTTT. Translation gives CASSFDRGRTDTQYF.

The chain links TRBV28 to TRBJ2-1; D ambiguous. Germline CDR1 reads MDHEN; CDR2 reads SYDVKM. Trimming took off 5 bases at V and 4 bases at J, with 6 bases between the two ends. CDR3 length equals 12 residues. This CDR3 reads CASSPPYNEQFF. DNA of the CDR3: TGTGCCAGCAGTCCCCCATACAATGAGCAGTTCTTC.

The chain is built from TRBV5-4 and TRBJ1-1, with a possible D match to TRBD1 (5 bases). Germline V gene lookup returns CDR1 SGHNT and CDR2 YYREEE (reference sequence). Trimming left V 4 bases short and J 1 base short, with 17 bases between. The CDR3 is 16 residues long. CDR3 protein: CASSPGVGQANTEAFF. In nucleotides, the CDR3 is TGTGCCAGCAGCCCGGGAGTCGGACAAGCGAACACTGAAGCTTTCTTT.

V usage is TRBV9 and J usage is TRBJ2-7; 7 nucleotides match TRBD2. Germline loops: CDR1 SGDLS, CDR2 YYNGEE. The V and J ends lost 4 bases and 2 bases, in that order; junction bases with no gene match: 6. The CDR3 contains 14 residues. The CDR3 sequence is CASSRGLGTYEQYF. The CDR3 DNA reads TGTGCCAGCAGCCGCGGACTAGGGACCTACGAGCAGTACTTC. The variable domain in full, with the rest retrieved from reference TRBV9 and TRBJ2-7, is DSGVTQTPKHLITATGQRVTLRCSPRSGDLSVYWYQQSLDQGLQFLIQYYNGEERAKGNILERFSAQQFPDLHSELNLSSLELGDSALYFCASSRGLGTYEQYFGPGTRLTVT.

V is TRBV2 and J is TRBJ2-3; 11 nucleotides match TRBD1. Losses at the gene ends were 9 bases for V and 5 bases for J; bases not matched to a gene: 4. CDR1 and CDR2 (germline): SNHLY, FYNNEI. The CDR3 runs to 13 residues. The CDR3 sequence: CARDRGRQDTQYF. The CDR3 DNA follows: TGTGCCAGGGACAGGGGGCGGCAAGATACGCAGTATTTT.

This clone was detected only once. The J gene is TRBJ1-6, the V gene TRBV2; D may be TRBD1 (5 bases). Trimming stripped 5 bases from V and 6 bases from J, with 14 bases between. Germline CDR1 reads SNHLY; CDR2 reads FYNNEI. The CDR3 spans 15 residues. CDR3 loop: CASSLGTGINSPLHF. The CDR3 DNA reads as TGTGCCAGCAGTCTTGGCACAGGAATTAATTCACCCCTCCACTTT.

The chain combines TRBV19 with TRBJ2-1, with D maybe TRBD2 (6 bases). Deletions cut 3 bases from V and 10 bases from J, with 16 bases between. The CDR3 extends over 14 amino acids. Germline V gene data show CDR1 as LNHDA and CDR2 as SQIVND (reference sequence). The CDR3 protein is CASSIREHGTEQFF. The CDR3, as DNA: TGTGCCAGTAGTATCCGGGAGCACGGCACAGAGCAGTTCTTC.

J is TRBJ1-4 and V is TRBV13; 7 bases match TRBD1. The V segment lost 5 bases and the J segment 7 bases; nucleotides outside the gene matches: 7. CDR3 length equals 14 residues. CDR1 and CDR2 (germline): PRHDT, FYEKMQ (reference sequence). In nucleotides, the CDR3 is TGTGCCAGCAGCAGGCCCCGGGACAGTGAAAAACTGTTTTTT. Residues: CASSRPRDSEKLFF.

In this sample, this clone turned up a few times. The rearrangement links TRBV6-5 to TRBJ2-2; 8 nucleotides align to TRBD1. The CDR3 spans 15 residues. The junction had 7 bases not matched to a gene; V was cut back by 2 bases and J by 8 bases. CDR1 is MNHEY, CDR2 SVGAGI, per germline. CDR3 DNA sequence: TGTGCCAGCAGTTACGACAGGGGAAGAGGAGGGGAGCTGTTTTTT. Translated: CASSYDRGRGGELFF.

This chain joins TRBV30 and TRBJ2-1, with unresolved D. The CDR3 has 12 amino acids. Germline values: CDR1 GTSNPN, CDR2 SVGIG (reference sequence). Trimming stripped 1 base from V and 8 bases from J, with 9 bases between. The CDR3 region is CAWSGARYEQFF. The CDR3 DNA is TGTGCCTGGAGTGGGGCAAGGTATGAGCAGTTCTTC.

About this clone itself: At one end, the junction sequence differs from germline, possibly due to a read error. The CDR3 nucleotides are TGTGCCTGGCCCCACATTCCTTTTTATAATTCATCCCTCCACTTT. Its protein product is CAWPHIPFYNSSLHF. V is TRBV30 and J is TRBJ1-6, with D hard to call. CDR3 length: 15 residues. The germline V gene encodes CDR1 GTSNPN and CDR2 SVGIG (reference sequence).

The V and J genes are TRBV2 and TRBJ2-2; D ambiguous. Germline V gene data show CDR1 as SNHLY and CDR2 as FYNNEI. Trimming pared 3 bases from V and 5 bases from J, leaving 10 bases between. The CDR3 is 14 residues long. As DNA, the CDR3 is TGTGCCAGCAGTGACCCAGACTGGACCGGGGAGCTGTTTTTT. Residues: CASSDPDWTGELFF.